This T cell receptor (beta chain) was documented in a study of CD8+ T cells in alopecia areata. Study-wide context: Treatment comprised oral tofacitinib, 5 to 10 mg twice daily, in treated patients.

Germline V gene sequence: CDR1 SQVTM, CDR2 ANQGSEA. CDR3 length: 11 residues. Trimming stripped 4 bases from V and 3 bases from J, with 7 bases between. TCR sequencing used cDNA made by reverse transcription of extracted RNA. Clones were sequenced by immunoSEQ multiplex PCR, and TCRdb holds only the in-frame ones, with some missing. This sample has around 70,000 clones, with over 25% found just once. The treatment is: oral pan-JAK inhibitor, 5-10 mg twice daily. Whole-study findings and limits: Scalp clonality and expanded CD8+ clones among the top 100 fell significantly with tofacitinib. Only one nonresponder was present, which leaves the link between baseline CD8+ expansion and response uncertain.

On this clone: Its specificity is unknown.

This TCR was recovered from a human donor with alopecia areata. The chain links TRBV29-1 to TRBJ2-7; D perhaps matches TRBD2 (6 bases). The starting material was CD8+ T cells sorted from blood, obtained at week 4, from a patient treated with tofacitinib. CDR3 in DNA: TGCAGCGTTGCGGGAGACTACGAGCAGTACTTC. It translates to CSVAGDYEQYF.